This T cell receptor (beta chain) stems from a study of neurological immune-mediated disorders. Findings and limits, study-wide: TCR clonal expansion peaked in HTLV-1-associated myelopathy patients and was lowest in multiple sclerosis patients. When the repertoires were grouped phylogenetically, those of 18 of the 34 multiple sclerosis patients came together in a single cluster of related CDR3 sequences, which points to a possible repertoire-level signature.

This clonotype was picked up many times. The target antigen is unknown. cDNA synthesis was performed by 5'RACE with 10-nucleotide random UMIs. Over 180 million TCR-beta sequences from 15-18 subjects came from every sequencing run. From the 5' RACE reads, TCRdb called clonotypes with MiXCR, one entry per CDR3 protein. The sample records around 66,000 distinct CDR3 sequences, roughly 4.8% being singletons. Germline V lookup: CDR1 DFQATT, CDR2 SNEGSKA (reference sequence). The length of the CDR3 is 16 residues. Trimming pared 4 bases from V and 11 bases from J, leaving 29 bases between. This sequence was found in a woman in her 70s with multiple sclerosis. Material: PBMCs. This chain uses TRBV20-1 with TRBJ1-1; D is uncertain. The DNA for the CDR3 is TGCAGTGCTACATATGACGAATTGGGGAAGAGGCATTCGGCTTTCTTT. Its protein product is CSATYDELGKRHSAFF.